This T cell receptor (beta chain) was captured by sequencing in a study of blood T cell repertoires in COVID-19. Study-level background: Spain, Italy and the United States supplied samples that represented acute and convalescent COVID-19. Sources were T cells, B-cell-depleted T cells, or PBMCs; the material itself was cDNA or gDNA.

Per the germline V gene, CDR1 is SGHRS and CDR2 is YFSETQ. V lost 4 bases and J lost 5, with 15 bases in between. The CDR3 covers 15 residues. Authors' methods: Estimated nucleated cell counts came from reference gene primer amplification. TCRdb's copy holds only in-frame clones and misses some; the assay was immunoSEQ multiplex PCR. V, J and clone size are those of that table, while D and trimming were read from the DNA. The data show some 180,000 clones, roughly 90% seen once. The chain has TRBV5-1 and TRBJ2-2; D may be TRBD1 (6 bases). This clonotype was obtained from a man in his fifties or sixties with COVID-19, enrolled during active disease. The sample comprised peripheral blood. The DNA of the CDR3 is TGCGCCAGCAGCCTACTAGGGGGAGATACCGGGGAGCTGTTTTTT. Translation gives CASSLLGGDTGELFF.